These 17 T cell receptor beta chains came from one sample sequenced in a study of T-cell memory formation after mild COVID-19. TCRdb re-derived calls from the 5' RACE reads in MiXCR, one entry per CDR3 protein. The sample has more than 250,000 distinct CDR3 sequences; 16% are singletons. What was sequenced was PBMCs or a T cell subset sorted from them (not recorded which). The receptors were gathered from a man aged 18 to 35 who had mild COVID-19 (a few samples of this study predate the infection). Cell type and time point are not known.

This clonotype has a handful of counts. The chain carries TRBV12-3 or TRBV12-4 and TRBJ2-1; TRBD2 matches at 12 bases. CDR3 length: 17 amino acids. After removal of 6 bases from V and 1 base from J, the junction contained 7 bases not matched to a gene. The CDR3 protein is CASSLTSGGPSYNEQFF. DNA for the CDR3: TGTGCCAGCAGCCTAACTAGCGGGGGGCCTTCCTACAATGAGCAGTTCTTC.

This clonotype came up a few times. V is TRBV20-1 and J is TRBJ1-5; no clear D gene. The CDR3 runs to 15 residues. Germline lookup yields CDR1 DFQATT and CDR2 SNEGSKA (reference sequence). V was shortened by 0 bases and J by 1 base, with 10 bases between the two germline ends. This chain's CDR3 is CSARELGISNQPQHF. CDR3 in DNA: TGCAGTGCTAGAGAATTGGGGATCAGCAATCAGCCCCAGCATTTT.

This clonotype appeared a few times. The gene calls are TRBV7-9 and TRBJ2-7; D is unresolved. Germline V lookup: CDR1 SEHNR, CDR2 FQNEAQ (reference sequence). The CDR3 contains 15 residues. The ends were cut back, 5 bases at V and 4 bases at J, with 18 bases in the middle. CDR3: CASSPPGSGRYEQYV. The CDR3 region has the DNA TGTGCCAGCAGCCCCCCTGGGTCCGGAAGATACGAGCAGTACGTC.

The chain links TRBV11-1 to TRBJ2-1; TRBD2 matches 10 bases. The J segment lost 14 bases and the V segment lost 0 bases, leaving 7 bases of the junction unmatched. The CDR3 sequence is 14 residues long. Germline assignment: CDR1 SGHAT and CDR2 FQDESV (reference sequence). As DNA, the CDR3 is TGTGCCAGCAGCTTAGCGCTCGGAGCGGGGGGGAAGTTCTTC. Encoded protein: CASSLALGAGGKFF.

This clonotype was observed a handful of times. The chain combines TRBV6-6 with TRBJ2-7, with TRBD1 matching 9 bases. The CDR3 runs 14 residues. With 5 bases clipped from V and 3 bases from J, the junction kept 5 bases outside the gene matches. The germline V gene has CDR1 MNHNY and CDR2 SVGAGI (reference sequence). CDR3 in DNA: TGTGCCAGCAGTCTCCGGGACAGGGACTACGAGCAGTACTTC. Translated, it gives CASSLRDRDYEQYF.

This clonotype was seen a few times. This chain links TRBV5-1 with TRBJ1-4; D gene unclear. Germline loops: CDR1 SGHRS, CDR2 YFSETQ. The CDR3 runs 13 residues. The germline V and J ends were trimmed by 3 bases and 4 bases, with 7 bases remaining between them. In DNA, the CDR3 is TGCGCCAGCAGCTCGGAAATTAATGAAAAACTGTTTTTT. Amino acid sequence: CASSSEINEKLFF.

The chain joins TRBV7-9 to TRBJ1-2; D ambiguous. There are 13 residues in the CDR3. CDR1 and CDR2 from the germline V gene are SEHNR and FQNEAQ (reference sequence). V was shortened by 2 bases and J by 8 bases, with 12 bases between the two germline ends. DNA for the CDR3: TGTGCCAGCAGCTTATTCGCGGCGATGGGCTACACCTTC. It yields the protein CASSLFAAMGYTF.

To note about this clonotype: The junction shows a germline mismatch at one end, possibly a read error. This chain links TRBV5-4 with TRBJ1-1; D is uncertain. The length of the CDR3 is 12 residues. CDR1 and CDR2 from the germline V gene are SGHNT and YYREEE (reference sequence). The CDR3: CASSFDSTGAFF. In nucleotides, the CDR3 is TGTGCCAGCAGCTTTGATAGTACTGGAGCTTTCTTT. Full variable domain (remainder filled in from reference TRBV5-4 and TRBJ1-1): ETGVTQSPTHLIKTRGQQVTLRCSSQSGHNTVSWYQQALGQGPQFIFQYYREEENGRGNFPPRFSGLQFPNYSSELNVNALELDDSALYLCASSFDSTGAFFGQGTRLTVV.

The rearrangement links TRBV20-1 to TRBJ2-7; 8 bases align to TRBD2. V was pared by 1 base and J by 6 bases, with 8 bases of the junction left unmatched. This CDR3 comprises 14 residues. CDR1 and CDR2 from the germline V gene are DFQATT and SNEGSKA (reference sequence). Written as DNA, the CDR3 is TGCAGTGCTAGAGTCGGGGGGGCGATGGGCGAGCAGTACGTC. Translation: CSARVGGAMGEQYV.

V gene TRBV6-2 or TRBV6-3 combines with J gene TRBJ2-1; 8 nucleotides line up with TRBD2. Germline CDR1 is MNHEY and CDR2 is SVGEGT. V was pared by 7 bases and J by 0 bases, with 5 bases of the junction left unmatched. The CDR3 spans 15 residues. The CDR3 loop is CASTPGGGSYNEQFF. The CDR3 nucleotides are TGTGCCAGCACCCCCGGGGGGGGCTCCTACAATGAGCAGTTCTTC.

The chain uses TRBV10-3 and TRBJ1-2; D is possibly TRBD1 (5 bases). Trimming pared 6 bases from V and 6 bases from J, leaving 11 bases between. This CDR3 is built from 12 residues. The germline V gene has CDR1 ENHRY and CDR2 SYGVKD. The CDR3 is CAIRGTEHGYTF. As DNA, the CDR3 is TGTGCCATCAGAGGGACTGAACATGGCTACACCTTC.

This chain uses TRBV9 with TRBJ2-3; D tentatively fits TRBD1 or TRBD2 (6 bases each). V gave up 1 base and J gave up 2 bases, with 14 bases separating them. Germline V lookup: CDR1 SGDLS, CDR2 YYNGEE. CDR3 size: 16 residues. CDR3 nucleotides: TGTGCCAGCAGCGTAACAACGGGGGCCTACACAGATACGCAGTATTTT. This encodes CASSVTTGAYTDTQYF. The full variable domain, in which reference TRBV9 and TRBJ2-3 provide the parts outside the CDR3, is DSGVTQTPKHLITATGQRVTLRCSPRSGDLSVYWYQQSLDQGLQFLIQYYNGEERAKGNILERFSAQQFPDLHSELNLSSLELGDSALYFCASSVTTGAYTDTQYFGPGTRLTVL.

This clonotype was seen only a few times. This chain uses TRBV6-6 with TRBJ1-4, with D unresolved. CDR3 length equals 13 residues. Germline V gene data show CDR1 as MNHNY and CDR2 as SVGAGI (reference sequence). Trimming cost V 2 bases and J 0 bases, with 1 base left between them. The CDR3 nucleotides read TGTGCCAGCAGTTACGCAACTAATGAAAAACTGTTTTTT. Its translation: CASSYATNEKLFF.

This clonotype was detected a few times. The chain is built from TRBV12-3 or TRBV12-4 and TRBJ2-7; 8 bases are a match to TRBD1. The trim removed 1 base at V and 9 bases at J, leaving 11 bases unmatched. This CDR3 spans 15 amino acids. CDR3 nucleotides: TGTGCCAGCAGTTTAGGGGACAGGCTATCCTTTGGGCAGTACTTC. Translated: CASSLGDRLSFGQYF.

The chain joins TRBV7-3 to TRBJ2-1; D is unresolved. Trimming shortened V by 4 bases and J by 2 bases, and 15 bases separated the two germline ends. Germline CDR1 and CDR2: SGHTA and FQGTGA. The CDR3 loop spans 16 amino acids. CDR3 amino acids: CASSSGPDPAYNEQFF. The CDR3, as DNA: TGTGCCAGCAGCTCAGGACCGGACCCAGCCTACAATGAGCAGTTCTTC.

This clonotype was seen only a few times. DNA for the CDR3: TGCAGTGCTCCGAGGGGGTTATACGAGCAGTACTTC. Amino acids: CSAPRGLYEQYF. J is TRBJ2-7 and V is TRBV20-1, with D possibly being TRBD1 (6 bases). The CDR3 is 12 amino acids. The germline CDR1 and CDR2 sequences are DFQATT and SNEGSKA (reference sequence). V lost 5 bases, J lost 4 bases, and 12 bases lay in between.

In its sample, this clonotype was seen a few times. This sequence joins TRBV9 and TRBJ2-3, with D possibly being TRBD1 or TRBD2 (7 bases each). CDR3 length equals 16 residues. Germline V gene lookup returns CDR1 SGDLS and CDR2 YYNGEE. V lost 3 bases and J 0 bases, leaving 14 bases between the germline ends. CDR3 amino acids: CASSAPGGVSTDTQYF. The DNA for the CDR3 is TGTGCCAGCAGCGCGCCAGGGGGGGTAAGCACAGATACGCAGTATTTT. The full variable domain, completed using reference TRBV9 and TRBJ2-3, is DSGVTQTPKHLITATGQRVTLRCSPRSGDLSVYWYQQSLDQGLQFLIQYYNGEERAKGNILERFSAQQFPDLHSELNLSSLELGDSALYFCASSAPGGVSTDTQYFGPGTRLTVL.